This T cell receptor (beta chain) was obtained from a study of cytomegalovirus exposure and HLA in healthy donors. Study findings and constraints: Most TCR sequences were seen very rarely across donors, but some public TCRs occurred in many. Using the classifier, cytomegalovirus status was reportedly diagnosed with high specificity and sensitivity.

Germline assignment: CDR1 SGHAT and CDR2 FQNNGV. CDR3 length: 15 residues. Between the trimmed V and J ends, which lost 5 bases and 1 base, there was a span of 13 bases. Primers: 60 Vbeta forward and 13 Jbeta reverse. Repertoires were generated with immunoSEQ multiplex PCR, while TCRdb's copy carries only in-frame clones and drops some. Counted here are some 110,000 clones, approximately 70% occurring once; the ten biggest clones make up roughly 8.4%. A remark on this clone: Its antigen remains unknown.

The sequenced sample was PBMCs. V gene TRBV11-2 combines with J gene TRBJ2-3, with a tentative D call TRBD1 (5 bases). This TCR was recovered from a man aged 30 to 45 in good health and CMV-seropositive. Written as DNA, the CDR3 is TGTGCCAGCAGCCCCCGACTGGGGCGCACAGATACGCAGTATTTT. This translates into CASSPRLGRTDTQYF.